A single T cell receptor beta chain is shown here with its context. Its specificity is unknown. This CDR3 contains 18 residues. Unmatched junction bases numbered 11, after V lost 6 bases and J lost 0 bases. The V gene's germline CDR1 is SEHNR and CDR2 FQNEAQ (reference sequence). Every isolated RNA sample was fully reverse transcribed, so sequencing captured expressed TCRB transcripts. The method was immunoSEQ multiplex PCR; TCRdb's version includes in-frame clones alone and lacks a portion of them. Found here are 310,000 or so clones, around 8.5% of them singletons; the top ten hold 0.9% to 1.1%. This record belongs to a study of beta chain features in type 1 diabetes. Study-wide findings and caveats: Whether TCRB rearrangement is influenced by HLA type was left unresolved in this analysis. Patients with type 1 diabetes showed fewer VDJ junction insertions and more deletions. When Type 1 diabetes patients were examined, their TCRB CDR3s proved moderately but significantly shorter in all four CD4+ subsets.

Sorted populations all had greater than 98% purity. The chain joins TRBV7-9 to TRBJ2-7; 13 bases fit TRBD2. This clonotype was sampled from a young man with type 1 diabetes. Sequencing was performed on central memory CD4+ T cells from blood. CDR3 nucleotide sequence: TGTGCCAGCAGTCGCGGACTAGCGGGGGCTCAATTCTCCTACGAGCAGTACTTC. Translating it yields CASSRGLAGAQFSYEQYF.